This passage covers 5 T cell receptor beta chains from one sample sequenced in a study of T cell responses to AZD1222 COVID-19 vaccine. Using immunoSEQ multiplex PCR, the repertoire was profiled, and TCRdb retains in-frame clones only, with some absent. The profile shows fewer than 75,000 clones, around nine tenths of them singletons. Sequencing was performed on peripheral blood, taken 28 days after the second dose of the MenACWY control vaccine. The receptors derive from an adult who received the MenACWY meningococcal vaccine as a control.

J is TRBJ2-5 and V is TRBV19; D remains ambiguous. V gave up 5 bases and J gave up 4 bases, with 11 bases separating them. The CDR3 covers 13 residues. Germline loops: CDR1 LNHDA, CDR2 SQIVND (reference sequence). CDR3 protein: CASSDQVRETQYF. The CDR3 region has the DNA TGTGCCAGTAGTGATCAGGTACGAGAGACCCAGTACTTC.

The gene calls are TRBV5-1 and TRBJ2-3; 13 nucleotides align to TRBD2. With V trimmed by 4 bases and J by 2 bases, 4 bases remained unmatched. CDR1 SGHRS and CDR2 YFSETQ come from the germline V gene. The CDR3 totals 16 residues. The CDR3 reads CASSQGLAGPTDTQYF. The CDR3 coding sequence is TGCGCCAGCAGCCAGGGACTAGCGGGGCCCACAGATACGCAGTATTTT.

V is TRBV7-9 and J is TRBJ1-5; D unclear. With 6 bases removed from V and 3 bases from J, the gap between germline ends came to 9 bases. Germline V gives CDR1 SEHNR, CDR2 FQNEAQ (reference sequence). CDR3 length equals 13 residues. CDR3 sequence (DNA): TGTGCCAGCAGTTCAGACTACAATCAGCCCCAGCATTTT. Translated: CASSSDYNQPQHF.

The chain combines TRBV6-6 with TRBJ1-1; D is uncertain. From germline, CDR1 is MNHNY and CDR2 SVGAGI (reference sequence). There are 13 residues in the CDR3. Trimming removed 3 bases at V and 6 bases at J, with 11 bases between. CDR3 in DNA: TGTGCCAGCAGTTATCAAGCTGGGGCTGAAGCTTTCTTT. It yields the protein CASSYQAGAEAFF.

This rearrangement joins TRBV5-1 to TRBJ1-1; D is perhaps TRBD1 (6 bases). Deletions cut 4 bases from V and 7 bases from J, with 20 bases between. The CDR3 covers 15 residues. Germline V lookup: CDR1 SGHRS, CDR2 YFSETQ. CDR3 protein: CASSVTAGTTDEAFF. The DNA for the CDR3 is TGCGCCAGCAGCGTTACTGCTGGGACAACCGATGAAGCTTTCTTT.